This note documents a single TCR beta chain sequence. What it recognizes is unknown. A much larger clone lies a single base off, so this may be a read error. Trimming removed 4 bases from V and 13 bases from J, with 20 bases in between. Germline CDR1 DFQATT, CDR2 SNEGSKA (reference sequence). The CDR3 sequence is 13 residues long. This specimen belongs to a study of blood T cells in healthy people across ages. The wider study: About one barcoded beta molecule per two T cells was captured by template switching.

A second PCR of 7 to 11 cycles used a sample-barcoded 5' primer and a J-beta primer mix. Each CDR3 protein is one row after TCRdb ran MiXCR on the 5' RACE reads. Among around 850,000 distinct CDR3 sequences listed, 35% to 40% were seen once. Whole-study results and caveats: It was held that the diversity estimates obtained from one million T cells were underestimates. Per million T cells, TCR beta diversity dropped roughly linearly as age increased. Across samples, TCR beta diversity tracked strongly with naive T cell percentage.

The chain recombines TRBV20-1 with TRBJ2-4; D may be TRBD1 (6 bases). The sample taken for sequencing was blood. The TCR sequence derives from a man in his late teens or twenties in good health. The CDR3 sequence: CSAKLQGNNEQYF. Here the CDR3 DNA reads TGCAGTGCTAAATTACAGGGTAACAATGAGCAGTACTTC.